Sequencing of this T cell receptor (beta chain) was carried out in a study of blood T cells in healthy people across ages. At the level of the study: Template-switching capture recovered about one barcoded beta molecule per two T cells.

Comments on this clonotype: Its antigen remains unidentified.

Primed by a sample-barcoded 5' primer and a J-beta primer mix, a second PCR proceeded for 7 to 11 cycles. Each CDR3 protein gets one entry after TCRdb re-called the 5' RACE reads with MiXCR. This table has 350,000 to 450,000 distinct CDR3 sequences, about 52% appearing once. The V end was cut by 6 bases, the J end by 6 bases, with 8 bases between. This CDR3 region has 12 residues. General study points: Diversity estimates drawn from one million T cells were deemed underestimates. Expanded clonotype shifts may have been confounded, as the donors had an unknown CMV status. Roughly linear declines in TCR beta diversity per million T cells occurred with age.

The sample consisted of blood. The rearrangement links TRBV12-3 or TRBV12-4 to TRBJ2-2; D uncertain. The clonotype was recovered from a man between 60 and 75 years old in good health. This CDR3 is CASRETPGELFF. DNA of the CDR3: TGTGCCAGCAGAGAAACCCCCGGGGAGCTGTTTTTT.